This TCR beta chain was retrieved from a study of blood T cell repertoires in COVID-19. Study overall: PBMCs, B-cell-depleted T cells, or T cells provided the cDNA or gDNA that made up the material.

Germline V gene sequence: CDR1 WNHNN, CDR2 SYGVQD (reference sequence). There are 15 residues in the CDR3. J lost 8 bases, V lost 6 bases, and 11 bases had no gene match. Original handling: Using reference gene primer amplification, nucleated cell counts were estimated. Sequencing used immunoSEQ multiplex PCR; TCRdb keeps in-frame clones, though not all of them. D and trimming come from the DNA, and the V and J calls and clone size come from that table. This sample has under 350,000 clones, with approximately 85% found just once. The chain employs TRBV10-1 and TRBJ2-2; 8 nucleotides agree with TRBD1. Material: peripheral blood. The receptor comes from a woman aged 70-85 years with acute or convalescent COVID-19. The DNA for the CDR3 is TGCGCCAGCAGCCCAAGGACAGGGCAAGGAGGGGAGCTGTTTTTT. Protein product: CASSPRTGQGGELFF.